This T cell receptor (beta chain) was sequenced for a study of blood T cell repertoires in COVID-19 (dated by TCRdb to 2018 to 2021). About the investigation overall: Samples from collaborators originated in the United States, Italy and Spain and spanned both the acute and convalescent phases of COVID-19. The material from the prospective study consisted of cDNA or gDNA derived from T cells, B-cell-depleted T cells, or PBMCs. The samples were drawn from two sources: the first 160 participants of the ongoing ImmuneRACE study, and 1,200 or so subjects contributed by 6 global collaborators. A de-identified subject ID, COVID-19 status, age in years and sex were almost always included in the sample metadata. Subjects who had been exposed to COVID-19, were actively infected with it, or had recovered from it provided the deeply sampled blood TCRbeta repertoires that made up the dataset. Where available, HLA class I and class II types were obtained from metadata supplied by the sample provider rather than from assay-based typing. The repertoires were released in a freely available public database intended as a resource for research on the immune response to SARS-CoV-2.

In regard to this clone: No cognate antigen has been identified for it. The record has no base qualities; no much larger clone is one base away.

The study at large found these results: The amount of clinical and demographic metadata varied by source and participant and was provided uncurated.

One collaborating source in Seattle enrolled patients while the patients were actively infected and followed the patients over time throughout the course of disease. The collaborating institutions used their own protocols to collect whole blood in K2EDTA tubes. For TCRbeta analysis, collaborator samples were shipped as frozen whole blood, as isolated PBMCs, or as DNA extracted from either sample type. The germline ends are 14 bases apart after V is trimmed by 5 bases and J by 2 bases. The CDR3 covers 15 residues, taking in both the cysteine and the phenylalanine. Left in the record is the CDR3 DNA by itself, 45 bases read in frame from the first base. CDR1 SGHVS and CDR2 FNYEAQ are derived from the germline V gene. The immunoSEQ Assay, a bias-controlled multiplex PCR, was used to amplify TCRbeta CDR3 regions from genomic DNA. The paper's data handling went like this. Within the assay, amplification of reference gene primers was used to estimate how many nucleated cells each sample contained. To quantify the absolute abundance of each unique TCRbeta CDR3 rearrangement, sequence reads were collapsed and filtered. For each sample, productive Simpson clonality was calculated by taking the square root of Simpson's diversity index across productive rearrangements. As stored in TCRdb, this immuneACCESS dataset retains in-frame rearrangements with V and J assigned. A fraction of the clones does not appear; measured against another copy, unresolved V genes explain less than half of the discrepancy, and the remainder lacks a known reason. From that table come the V and J calls and clone size; the DNA was used to work out D and trimming. The sample includes almost 300,000 clones, with roughly 86% observed a single time. Around 10% of the sample comes from the top ten.

The V and J genes are TRBV7-6 and TRBJ2-3; possibly the D gene is TRBD2, per 7 matching bases. The specimen was peripheral blood. This TCR derives from a woman aged 25 to 39 with COVID-19, enrolled during active disease. The nucleotides are TGTGCCAGCAGCCCGGGGGGACACCCCACAGATACGCAGTATTTT. The resulting protein is CASSPGGHPTDTQYF. Beyond the CDR3, the reference TRBV7-6 and TRBJ2-3 genes provide the residues; the full variable domain reads: GAGVSQSPRYKVTKRGQDVALRCDPISGHVSLYWYRQALGQGPEFLTYFNYEAQQDKSGLPNDRFSAERPEGSISTLTIQRTEQRDSAMYRCASSPGGHPTDTQYFGPGTRLTVL.